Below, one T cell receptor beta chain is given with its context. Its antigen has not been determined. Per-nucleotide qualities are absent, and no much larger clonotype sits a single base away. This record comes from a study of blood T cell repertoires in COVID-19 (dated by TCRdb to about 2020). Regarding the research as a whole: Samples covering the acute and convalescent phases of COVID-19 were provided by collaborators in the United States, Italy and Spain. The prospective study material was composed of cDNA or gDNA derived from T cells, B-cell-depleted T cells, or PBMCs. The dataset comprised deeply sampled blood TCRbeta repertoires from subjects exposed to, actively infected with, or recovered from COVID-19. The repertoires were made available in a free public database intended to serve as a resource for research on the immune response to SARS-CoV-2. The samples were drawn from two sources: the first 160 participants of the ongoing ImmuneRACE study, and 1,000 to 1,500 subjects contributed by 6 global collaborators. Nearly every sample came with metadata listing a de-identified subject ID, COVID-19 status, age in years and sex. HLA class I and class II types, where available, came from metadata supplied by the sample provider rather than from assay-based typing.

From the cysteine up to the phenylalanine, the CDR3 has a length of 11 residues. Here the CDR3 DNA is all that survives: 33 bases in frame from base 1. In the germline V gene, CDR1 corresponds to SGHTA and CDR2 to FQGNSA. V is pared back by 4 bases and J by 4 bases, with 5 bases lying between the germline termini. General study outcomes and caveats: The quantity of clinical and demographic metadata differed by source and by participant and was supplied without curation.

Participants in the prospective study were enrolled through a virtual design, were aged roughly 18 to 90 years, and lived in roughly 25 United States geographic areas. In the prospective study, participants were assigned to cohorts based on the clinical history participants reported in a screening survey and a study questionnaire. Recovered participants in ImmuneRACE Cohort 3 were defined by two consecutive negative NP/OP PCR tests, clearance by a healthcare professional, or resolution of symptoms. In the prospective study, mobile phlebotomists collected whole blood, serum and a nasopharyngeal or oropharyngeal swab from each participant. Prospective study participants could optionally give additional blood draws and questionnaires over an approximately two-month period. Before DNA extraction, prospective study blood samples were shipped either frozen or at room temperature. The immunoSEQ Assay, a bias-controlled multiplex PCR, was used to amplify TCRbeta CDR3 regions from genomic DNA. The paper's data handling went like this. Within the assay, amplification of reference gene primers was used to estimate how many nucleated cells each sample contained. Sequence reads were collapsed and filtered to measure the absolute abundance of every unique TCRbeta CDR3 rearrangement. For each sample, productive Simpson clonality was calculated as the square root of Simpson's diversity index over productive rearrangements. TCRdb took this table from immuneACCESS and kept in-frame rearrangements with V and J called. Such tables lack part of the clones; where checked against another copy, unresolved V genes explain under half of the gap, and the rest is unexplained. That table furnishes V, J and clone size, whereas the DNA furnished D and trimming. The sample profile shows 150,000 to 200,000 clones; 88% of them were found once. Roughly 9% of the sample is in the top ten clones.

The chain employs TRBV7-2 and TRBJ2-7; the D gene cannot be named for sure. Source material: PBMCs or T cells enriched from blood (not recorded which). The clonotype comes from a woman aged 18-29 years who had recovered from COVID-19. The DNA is TGTGCCAGCAGCTCCAGGTACGAGCAGTACTTC. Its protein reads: CASSSRYEQYF.